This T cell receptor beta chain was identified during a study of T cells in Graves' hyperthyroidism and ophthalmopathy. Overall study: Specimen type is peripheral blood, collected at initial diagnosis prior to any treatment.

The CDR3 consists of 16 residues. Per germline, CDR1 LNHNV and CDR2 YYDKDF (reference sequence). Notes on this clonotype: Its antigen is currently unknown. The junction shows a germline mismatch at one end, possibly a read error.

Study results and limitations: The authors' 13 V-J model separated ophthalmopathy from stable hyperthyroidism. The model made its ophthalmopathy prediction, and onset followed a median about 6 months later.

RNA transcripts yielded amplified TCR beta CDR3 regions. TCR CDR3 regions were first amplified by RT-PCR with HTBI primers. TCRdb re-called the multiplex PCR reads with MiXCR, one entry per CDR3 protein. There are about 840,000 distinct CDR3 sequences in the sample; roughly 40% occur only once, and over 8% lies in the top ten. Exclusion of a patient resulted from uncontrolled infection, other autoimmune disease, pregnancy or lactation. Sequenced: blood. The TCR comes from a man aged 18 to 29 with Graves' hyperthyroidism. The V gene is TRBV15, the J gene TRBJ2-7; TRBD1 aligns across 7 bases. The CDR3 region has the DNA TGTGCCACCAACAGAGATCAGGGGACAGAGAGCTACGAGCAGTACTTC. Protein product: CATNRDQGTESYEQYF.